What follows are 29 T cell receptor beta chains derived from one specimen sequenced in a study of regulatory T cells in long-lasting Graves disease. To make TCR beta libraries, researchers used iRepertoire HTBI primers and Arm-PCR of CDR3 regions. One entry per CDR3 protein, called by TCRdb with MiXCR from the multiplex PCR reads. The repertoire holds approximately 250,000 distinct CDR3 sequences, with around 16% as singletons. Time point denoted: newly diagnosed GD, antithyroid drugs for less than 3 months. PBMC RNA was the source of the TCR library. The specimen comprised peripheral blood mononuclear cells (PBMCs), sampled at new diagnosis, from a patient treated with antithyroid drugs. Every receptor here comes from a female donor with Graves disease.

The sample holds many counts of this clonotype. The chain has TRBV18 and TRBJ2-5, with D uncertain. V dropped 8 bases and J dropped 1 base, with 5 bases sitting between them. The length of the CDR3 is 11 residues. Germline CDR1 and CDR2: KGHSH and LQKENI. The CDR3 loop is CASSPQETQYF. The CDR3, as DNA: TGTGCCAGCAGCCCCCAAGAGACCCAGTACTTC.

The CDR3 protein is CSLKRSDTQYF. In DNA form, the CDR3 reads TGCAGCCTCAAACGTTCGGATACGCAGTATTTT. The chain has TRBV29-1 and TRBJ2-3; D is undetermined. With 8 bases removed from V and 6 bases from J, the gap between germline ends came to 12 bases. The CDR3 consists of 11 residues. Germline values: CDR1 SQVTM, CDR2 ANQGSEA.

This clonotype turned up a few times. With a far larger clone one base away, a read error is the likely cause. The chain has TRBV6-4 and TRBJ1-1, with D perhaps matching TRBD1 (6 bases). The CDR3 is 14 residues long. CDR1 MRHNA and CDR2 SNTAGT come from the germline V gene. The CDR3 nucleotides read TGTGCCAGCACCCTCTCCGGGGGCGTCACTGAAGCTCTCTTT. Amino acids: CASTLSGGVTEALF.

This clonotype has at least ten counts. The rearrangement uses TRBV5-5 and TRBJ1-1; TRBD1 matches 7 bases. The J segment lost 2 bases and the V segment lost 4 bases, leaving 8 bases of the junction unmatched. This CDR3 spans 15 amino acids. Per germline, CDR1 SGHKS and CDR2 YYEKEE (reference sequence). The CDR3 DNA reads as TGTGCCAGCAGCGGAAAGACAGGGACAAACACTGAAGCTTTCTTT. It is translated as CASSGKTGTNTEAFF. The whole variable domain, remainder taken from reference TRBV5-5 and TRBJ1-1, is DAGVTQSPTHLIKTRGQQVTLRCSPISGHKSVSWYQQVLGQGPQFIFQYYEKEERGRGNFPDRFSARQFPNYSSELNVNALLLGDSALYLCASSGKTGTNTEAFFGQGTRLTVV.

This clonotype has at least ten counts. The genes are TRBV11-2 and TRBJ2-5; D remains unclear. The germline CDR1 and CDR2 sequences are SGHAT and FQNNGV. Trimming stripped 3 bases from V and 3 bases from J, with 11 bases between. This CDR3 has 14 amino acids. CDR3 residues: CASSLPPREETQYF. CDR3 coding DNA: TGTGCCAGCAGCTTGCCCCCCCGGGAAGAGACCCAGTACTTC. Drawing the rest from reference TRBV11-2 and TRBJ2-5, the complete variable domain is EAGVAQSPRYKIIEKRQSVAFWCNPISGHATLYWYQQILGQGPKLLIQFQNNGVVDDSQLPKDRFSAERLKGVDSTLKIQPAKLEDSAVYLCASSLPPREETQYFGPGTRLLVL.

Ten or more counts support this clonotype. This chain links TRBV11-3 with TRBJ1-4; 7 bases fit TRBD1. The CDR3 contains 14 residues. V lost 2 bases and J lost 5; bases outside the gene matches: 2. The germline gives CDR1 SGHNT, CDR2 YENEEA. The CDR3 region has the DNA TGTGCCAGCAGCTTATCGGGACAGAATGAAAAACTGTTTTTT. It codes for CASSLSGQNEKLFF.

In its sample, this clonotype is medium-sized (0.01 to 0.1%). The chain carries TRBV2 and TRBJ1-2; D not resolved. Germline V gene lookup returns CDR1 SNHLY and CDR2 FYNNEI. CDR3 length: 15 residues. Trimming removed 6 bases from V and 0 bases from J, with 14 bases in between. CDR3 protein: CASSPDSYSNYGYTF. The CDR3 DNA follows: TGTGCCAGCAGCCCGGACTCTTACTCTAACTATGGCTACACCTTC.

There are many counts of this clonotype. This sequence joins TRBV6-1 and TRBJ2-7; 8 bases agree with TRBD1. The V segment lost 3 bases and the J segment 7 bases; nucleotides outside the gene matches: 8. The CDR3 extends over 14 amino acids. Germline V CDR1 and CDR2: MNHNS, SASEGT. Here the CDR3 DNA reads TGTGCCAGCAGTGACGGGCAGGGGGCAGGGGAGCAGTACTTC. Amino acid sequence: CASSDGQGAGEQYF.

This clonotype was observed many times. The rearrangement links TRBV7-8 to TRBJ1-4, with 7 positions matching TRBD1. This CDR3 is 15 amino acids long. The V and J ends lost 0 bases and 5 bases, in that order; junction bases with no gene match: 3. Germline values: CDR1 SGHVS, CDR2 FQNEAQ. CDR3 loop: CASSLAQGLNEKLFF. In DNA, the CDR3 is TGTGCCAGCAGCTTAGCACAGGGGTTGAATGAAAAACTGTTTTTT.

This clonotype was detected many times. The chain is built from TRBV11-2 and TRBJ2-3; D remains unclear. V shed 1 base and J shed 6 bases, with 11 bases lying between them. Per germline, CDR1 SGHAT and CDR2 FQNNGV. The CDR3 sequence is 14 residues long. The CDR3 here is CASSLVQVGDTQYF. CDR3 nucleotides: TGTGCCAGCAGCTTAGTCCAGGTGGGGGATACGCAGTATTTT.

This clonotype has at least ten counts. The V gene is TRBV6-6, the J gene TRBJ2-7; D gene unclear. The V end was cut by 0 bases, the J end by 2 bases, with 11 bases between. Germline values: CDR1 MNHNY, CDR2 SVGAGI (reference sequence). The length of the CDR3 is 15 residues. The CDR3 region has the DNA TGTGCCAGCAGTTACTCGTTTCGCCAGCCCTACGAGCAGTACTTC. Protein sequence: CASSYSFRQPYEQYF.

This clonotype was counted at least ten times. This chain connects TRBV7-9 to TRBJ2-3; D gene uncertain. V was shortened by 3 bases and J by 3 bases, with 10 bases between the two germline ends. The CDR3 extends over 14 amino acids. Germline values: CDR1 SEHNR, CDR2 FQNEAQ (reference sequence). CDR3 residues: CASSLQLGTDTQYF. CDR3 DNA: TGTGCCAGCAGCTTGCAGCTGGGAACAGATACGCAGTATTTT. The complete variable domain, with remaining parts taken from reference TRBV7-9 and TRBJ2-3, reads DTGVSQNPRHKITKRGQNVTFRCDPISEHNRLYWYRQTLGQGPEFLTYFQNEAQLEKSRLLSDRFSAERPKGSFSTLEIQRTEQGDSAMYLCASSLQLGTDTQYFGPGTRLTVL.

This clonotype was observed a handful of times. This could be a read error, since a much larger clone is one nucleotide away. The chain links TRBV11-3 to TRBJ2-7, with 8 bases aligning to TRBD1. Germline V gives CDR1 SGHNT, CDR2 YENEEA. CDR3 size: 14 residues. CDR3 region: CASSWDRSSYEQHF. CDR3 sequence (DNA): TGTGCCAGCAGCTGGGACAGGTCCTCCTACGAGCAGCACTTC.

This clonotype was counted many times. At one end, the junction sequence differs from germline, possibly due to a read error. The chain uses TRBV20-1 and TRBJ1-2; no firm D call. Germline V gene data show CDR1 as DFQATT and CDR2 as SNEGSKA (reference sequence). There are 11 residues in the CDR3. CDR3 loop: CSAYSPSAEPF. CDR3 bases: TGCAGTGCCTATTCCCCTTCGGCGGAGCCCTTC.

This clonotype has at least ten counts. The V call is TRBV24-1, the J call TRBJ2-3; TRBD2 might be the D (5 bases). The CDR3 spans 12 residues. CDR1 and CDR2 (germline): KGHDR, SFDVKD. With 1 base removed from V and 8 bases from J, the gap between germline ends came to 6 bases. DNA for the CDR3: TGTGCCACCAGTGATTTTGCGGGTACGCAGTATTTT. Its translation is CATSDFAGTQYF.

This clonotype was seen at least ten times. The chain recombines TRBV7-8 with TRBJ2-1; 9 bases match TRBD2. Germline CDR1 SGHVS, CDR2 FQNEAQ. The CDR3 sequence is 15 residues long. Germline trimming cut 1 base from V and 9 bases from J; bases unmatched to any gene: 7. The CDR3 sequence: CASSLGASGNTEQFF. CDR3 sequence (DNA): TGTGCCAGCAGCTTAGGGGCTAGCGGGAACACTGAGCAGTTCTTC.

The chain joins TRBV29-1 to TRBJ2-2, with unresolved D. V lost 4 bases to trimming and J lost 2 bases, with 11 bases between them. CDR3 length: 14 amino acids. The V gene's germline CDR1 is SQVTM and CDR2 ANQGSEA. CDR3 in DNA: TGCAGCGTTGGGGTGGAAGTTAACACCGGGGAGCTGTTTTTT. It yields the protein CSVGVEVNTGELFF.

There are many counts of this clonotype. The chain carries TRBV18 and TRBJ2-4, with D tentatively TRBD2 (5 bases). V shed 2 bases and J shed 8 bases, with 10 bases lying between them. CDR1 KGHSH and CDR2 LQKENI come from the germline V gene. This CDR3 comprises 13 residues. The CDR3 reads CASSPGVGDIQYF. The CDR3 DNA sequence: TGTGCCAGCTCACCAGGGGTCGGGGACATTCAGTACTTC.

This clonotype was seen at least ten times. The chain is built from TRBV11-2 and TRBJ2-3; D call uncertain. The V gene lost 0 bases and the J gene lost 4 bases, with 8 bases spanning the gap. This CDR3 spans 14 amino acids. The germline V gene encodes CDR1 SGHAT and CDR2 FQNNGV. The CDR3 sequence: CASSLDRPPDTQYF. In DNA, the CDR3 is TGTGCCAGCAGCTTAGATCGCCCCCCAGATACGCAGTATTTT.

Regarding this clonotype: The junction departs from germline at one end; a sequencing error may be responsible. The chain couples TRBV19 to TRBJ1-1, with D possibly TRBD1 on 6 matching bases. CDR3 length: 14 residues. Germline CDR1 reads LNHDA; CDR2 reads SQIVND (reference sequence). CDR3 coding DNA: TGTGCCAGTAGTATAGGTGGACAGAACGCTGAAGCTTTCTTT. Residues: CASSIGGQNAEAFF.

This clonotype was observed at least ten times. The V call is TRBV18, the J call TRBJ2-1; D remains unclear. The CDR3 is 16 residues long. Germline V gene sequence: CDR1 KGHSH, CDR2 LQKENI. V lost 0 bases and J 7 bases, leaving 16 bases between the germline ends. The CDR3 loop reads CASSPPMSMVGNEQFF. The CDR3 nucleotides are TGTGCCAGCTCACCACCGATGTCGATGGTTGGGAATGAGCAGTTCTTC.

This clonotype was observed many times. The chain uses TRBV3-1 and TRBJ2-1; D not certain. The V gene lost 2 bases and the J gene lost 0 bases, with 11 bases spanning the gap. CDR3 length: 16 amino acids. Germline CDR1 is LGHDT and CDR2 is YNNKEL (reference sequence). This chain's CDR3 is CASSQIRSSSYNEQFF. The DNA of the CDR3 is TGTGCCAGCAGCCAAATCCGGTCGAGCTCCTACAATGAGCAGTTCTTC.

Many counts were recorded for this clonotype. The chain has TRBV2 and TRBJ2-3; TRBD2 aligns across 11 bases. The ends lost 5 bases at V and 6 bases at J; junction bases unmatched: 7. The CDR3 extends over 15 amino acids. The germline V gene encodes CDR1 SNHLY and CDR2 FYNNEI. CDR3 protein: CASSYTSGSRDTQYF. The CDR3 bases are TGTGCCAGCAGTTACACTAGCGGGAGTCGGGATACGCAGTATTTT.

This clonotype was recorded many times. The chain combines TRBV9 with TRBJ2-6; D perhaps matches TRBD1 (5 bases). This CDR3 region has 15 residues. V was trimmed by 3 bases and J by 0 bases, leaving 7 bases between them. Germline lookup yields CDR1 SGDLS and CDR2 YYNGEE. The CDR3: CASSADSSGANVLTF. Written as DNA, the CDR3 is TGTGCCAGCAGCGCAGACAGCTCTGGGGCCAACGTCCTGACTTTC. Variable domain in full (rest from reference TRBV9 and TRBJ2-6): DSGVTQTPKHLITATGQRVTLRCSPRSGDLSVYWYQQSLDQGLQFLIQYYNGEERAKGNILERFSAQQFPDLHSELNLSSLELGDSALYFCASSADSSGANVLTFGAGSRLTVL.

The chain combines TRBV6-1 with TRBJ2-7; tentatively, D is TRBD1 or TRBD2 (6 bases each). Between the trimmed V and J ends, which lost 2 bases and 6 bases, there was a span of 11 bases. Germline CDR1 MNHNS, CDR2 SASEGT. The CDR3 is made up of 13 amino acids. The CDR3 coding sequence is TGTGCCAGCAGTGAATGGGGGGCATCCGAGCAGTACTTC. Its translation is CASSEWGASEQYF.

This clonotype was counted at least ten times. The V call is TRBV18, the J call TRBJ1-4, with 8 bases that match TRBD1. J gave up 6 bases and V 3 bases, and 6 bases lay outside the gene matches. The CDR3 contains 15 residues. Germline loops: CDR1 KGHSH, CDR2 LQKENI. In nucleotides, the CDR3 is TGTGCCAGCTCACCTTCTCAGGGGGCAGATGAAAAACTGTTTTTT. Protein product: CASSPSQGADEKLFF.

This clonotype showed up many times. This chain joins TRBV19 and TRBJ1-5, with 7 positions matching TRBD1. Germline V gene data show CDR1 as LNHDA and CDR2 as SQIVND (reference sequence). V lost 5 bases and J lost 6; bases outside the gene matches: 1. CDR3 length: 12 residues. The CDR3 region is CASSHRGQPQHF. DNA for the CDR3: TGTGCCAGTAGTCACAGGGGTCAGCCCCAGCATTTT.

As to this clonotype: Since a much larger clone is just one base distant, this may be a read error. The chain is built from TRBV18 and TRBJ2-1, with D uncertain. CDR1 is KGHSH and CDR2 is LQKENI in the germline V gene. CDR3 length equals 12 residues. The DNA for the CDR3 is TGTGCCAGCCCACCAGCAGCAGATGAGCAGTTCTTC. It codes for CASPPAADEQFF.

At least ten counts were recorded for this clonotype. This chain links TRBV10-2 with TRBJ2-7; perhaps TRBD2 as D (7 bases). The CDR3 spans 14 residues. V shed 6 bases and J shed 4 bases, with 16 bases lying between them. In germline, CDR1 is WSHSY, CDR2 SAAADI. CDR3 region: CASRGGGLQYEQYF. CDR3 coding DNA: TGCGCCAGCAGAGGAGGGGGACTACAATACGAGCAGTACTTC.